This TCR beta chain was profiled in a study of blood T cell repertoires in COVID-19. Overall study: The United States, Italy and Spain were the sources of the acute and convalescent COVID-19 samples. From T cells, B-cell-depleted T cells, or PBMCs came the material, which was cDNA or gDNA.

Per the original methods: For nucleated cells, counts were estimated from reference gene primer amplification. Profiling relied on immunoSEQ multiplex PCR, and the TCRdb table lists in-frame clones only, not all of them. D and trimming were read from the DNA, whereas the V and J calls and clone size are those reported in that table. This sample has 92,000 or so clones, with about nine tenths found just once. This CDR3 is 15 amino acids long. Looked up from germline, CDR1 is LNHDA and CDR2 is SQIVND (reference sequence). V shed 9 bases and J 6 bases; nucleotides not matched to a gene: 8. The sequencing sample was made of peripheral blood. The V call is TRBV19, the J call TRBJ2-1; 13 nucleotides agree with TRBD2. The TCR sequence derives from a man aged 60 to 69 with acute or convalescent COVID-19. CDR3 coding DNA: TGTGCCAGCCGAGGACTAGCGGGAGTATCCAATGAGCAGTTCTTC. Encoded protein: CASRGLAGVSNEQFF.